Listed below are T cell receptor beta chains from one sample, sequenced in a study of T-cell reconstitution after alpha-beta-depleted transplantation in children. TCRdb re-called the PCR reads through MiXCR, storing one row per CDR3 protein. This table has about 900,000 distinct CDR3 sequences, about 30% appearing once. Sequencing used PBMCs, mostly from graft donor cells, obtained 360 days after TCRalphabeta/CD19-depleted stem cell transplant. The receptors were sampled from a boy in the first two years of life who had a stem cell transplant for SCID, so the T cells may come from the graft donor. CDR3s include the opening cysteine and the closing phenylalanine or tryptophan. A D gene is named only where the DNA matches it firmly. Not all rows give a size; the values are once, few, many and, for expanded clones, a class.

V: TRBV4-3
D: .
size: .
J: TRBJ2-5
DNA: TGCGCCAGCAGCCAAGGGGTGGGTTCGGAGACCCAGTACTTC
CDR3: CASSQGVGSETQYF

V: TRBV4-2
D: .
size: few
J: TRBJ1-1
DNA: TGTGCCAGCAGCCAAGACGGAGAGGGGTTGGGCACTGAAGCTTTCTTT
CDR3: CASSQDGEGLGTEAFF

V: TRBV18
D: TRBD1
size: few
J: TRBJ2-3
DNA: TGTGCCAGCTCACCGGGGGACAGGTGGGGAGATACGCAGTATTTT
CDR3: CASSPGDRWGDTQYF

V: TRBV7-2
D: .
size: few
J: TRBJ2-7
DNA: TGTGCCAGCGTAAAGCGGACCGGCCAATACGAGCAGTACTTC
CDR3: CASVKRTGQYEQYF

V: TRBV5-1
D: .
size: few
J: TRBJ2-5
DNA: TGCGCCAGCTCCGGGCCTAGGGGCGAAGAGACCCAGTACTTC
CDR3: CASSGPRGEETQYF

V: TRBV6-5
D: .
size: few
J: TRBJ2-7
DNA: TGTGCCAGCAGTTACCCCGGGACACCTACCTACGAGCAGTACTTC
CDR3: CASSYPGTPTYEQYF

V: TRBV7-2
D: .
size: many
J: TRBJ2-1
DNA: TGTGCCAGCAGCGGACGGGACGGAAGCTCCTACAATGAGCAGTTCTTC
CDR3: CASSGRDGSSYNEQFF

V: TRBV12-3/TRBV12-4
D: TRBD2
size: few
J: TRBJ2-2
DNA: TGTGCCAGCAGCGCGGGGACTAGCGGGAGGAACACCGGGGAGCTGTTTTTT
CDR3: CASSAGTSGRNTGELFF

V: TRBV20-1
D: TRBD1
size: .
J: TRBJ2-7
DNA: TGCAGTGCTGGACAGGGAAATTCGCGCTTGCAGTACTTC
CDR3: CSAGQGNSRLQYF

V: TRBV7-2
D: .
size: .
J: TRBJ2-3
DNA: TGTGCCAGCAGCTTAGGATTTGCCAAGGGAGATACGCAGTATTTT
CDR3: CASSLGFAKGDTQYF

V: TRBV20-1
D: TRBD2
size: .
J: TRBJ2-5
DNA: TGCAGTGCTAGACGACTAGCGGACCAAGAGACCCAGTACTTC
CDR3: CSARRLADQETQYF